The next 31 T cell receptor beta chains were all read from a single sample in a study of neurological immune-mediated disorders. TCRdb redid the calling of the 5' RACE reads with MiXCR, one entry per CDR3 protein. The sample has 36,000 or so distinct CDR3 sequences, over 9% seen once. Specimen: PBMCs. Receptor source: a woman aged 25 to 45 with HTLV-1-associated myelopathy (HAM/TSP).

In its sample, this clonotype was seen many times. The genes are TRBV7-8 and TRBJ1-2; no clear D. CDR3 length: 15 residues. Germline values: CDR1 SGHVS, CDR2 FQNEAQ. V was shortened by 5 bases and J by 5 bases, with 18 bases between the two germline ends. The CDR3 DNA reads as TGTGCCAGCAGCCTAAATCATGTGGGCCCTTATGGCTACACCTTC. This gives the protein CASSLNHVGPYGYTF. Looking up the rest from reference TRBV7-8 and TRBJ1-2 gives the full variable domain: GAGVSQSPRYKVAKRGQDVALRCDPISGHVSLFWYQQALGQGPEFLTYFQNEAQLDKSGLPSDRFFAERPEGSVSTLKIQRTQQEDSAVYLCASSLNHVGPYGYTFGSGTRLTVV.

The chain has TRBV5-5 and TRBJ1-1; D unresolved. CDR3 length equals 11 residues. Germline V gene lookup returns CDR1 SGHKS and CDR2 YYEKEE (reference sequence). The V end lost 0 bases, the J end lost 5 bases, and 2 bases lay between the germline ends. The CDR3 nucleotides read TGTGCCAGCAGCTTGGTGACTGAAGCTTTCTTT. This encodes CASSLVTEAFF.

This clonotype was seen ten or more times. The V and J genes are TRBV20-1 and TRBJ1-2, with 7 nucleotides matching TRBD1. CDR3 size: 16 residues. CDR1 is DFQATT, CDR2 SNEGSKA, per germline (reference sequence). The trim removed 0 bases at V and 4 bases at J, leaving 11 bases unmatched. This CDR3 is CSARDATTGRGYGYTF. The CDR3 DNA sequence: TGCAGTGCTAGAGACGCCACGACAGGGAGAGGCTATGGCTACACCTTC.

This clonotype was seen at least ten times. The DNA for the CDR3 is TGCGCCAGCAGCTTGGGGCAGCACACAGATACGCAGTATTTT. It is translated as CASSLGQHTDTQYF. The chain is built from TRBV5-1 and TRBJ2-3; D ambiguous. V lost 0 bases to trimming and J lost 2 bases, with 7 bases between them. The CDR3 sequence is 14 residues long. CDR1 and CDR2 from the germline V gene are SGHRS and YFSETQ.

This clonotype was observed a few times. The chain links TRBV20-1 to TRBJ2-3; TRBD2 matches at 10 bases. This CDR3 region has 17 residues. Germline lookup yields CDR1 DFQATT and CDR2 SNEGSKA (reference sequence). The V segment lost 3 bases and the J segment 2 bases; nucleotides outside the gene matches: 11. The CDR3 nucleotides are TGCAGTGCTAGTGCTCCGGGACTAGCGATAAACACAGATACGCAGTATTTT. Protein product: CSASAPGLAINTDTQYF.

This clonotype was detected many times. The rearrangement links TRBV24-1 to TRBJ2-1; 11 positions agree with TRBD2. Germline V gene data show CDR1 as KGHDR and CDR2 as SFDVKD. V trimming: 9 bases; J trimming: 3 bases; junction bases outside the gene matches: 3. The CDR3 spans 14 residues. CDR3 sequence reads: CATGGTSGYNEQFF. In DNA form, the CDR3 reads TGTGCCACCGGGGGGACTAGCGGCTACAATGAGCAGTTCTTC.

At least ten counts were recorded for this clonotype. This chain uses TRBV7-9 with TRBJ1-1, with D possibly being TRBD1 (6 bases). Germline loops: CDR1 SEHNR, CDR2 FQNEAQ (reference sequence). Trimming removed 5 bases from V and 5 bases from J, with 21 bases in between. The CDR3 runs 16 residues. The CDR3 spells CASSKNTNRGGTEAFF. Here the CDR3 DNA reads TGTGCCAGCAGCAAAAACACAAATAGAGGGGGGACTGAAGCTTTCTTT. The full variable domain, in which reference TRBV7-9 and TRBJ1-1 provide the parts outside the CDR3, is DTGVSQNPRHKITKRGQNVTFRCDPISEHNRLYWYRQTLGQGPEFLTYFQNEAQLEKSRLLSDRFSAERPKGSFSTLEIQRTEQGDSAMYLCASSKNTNRGGTEAFFGQGTRLTVV.

The table lists this clonotype with many counts. The chain has TRBV5-1 and TRBJ1-5; no reliable D call. CDR1 and CDR2 (germline): SGHRS, YFSETQ. The CDR3 is 15 residues long. V lost 1 base to trimming and J lost 6 bases, with 14 bases between them. The CDR3 here is CASSLTTGIGQPQHF. In DNA form, the CDR3 reads TGCGCCAGCAGCTTGACAACCGGGATTGGTCAGCCCCAGCATTTT.

This clonotype has ten or more counts. The chain carries TRBV27 and TRBJ1-2, with 7 bases fitting TRBD1. This CDR3 spans 15 amino acids. V trimming: 2 bases; J trimming: 5 bases; junction bases outside the gene matches: 8. Germline values: CDR1 MNHEY, CDR2 SMNVEV (reference sequence). The CDR3 DNA follows: TGTGCCAGCAGTTTAAAGGGGGCGGGTGGTTATGGCTACACCTTC. This encodes CASSLKGAGGYGYTF.

This clonotype came up many times. The chain recombines TRBV19 with TRBJ2-2, with D hard to call. CDR3 size: 11 residues. CDR1 LNHDA and CDR2 SQIVND come from the germline V gene (reference sequence). V shed 3 bases and J shed 9 bases, with 5 bases lying between them. CDR3 in DNA: TGTGCCAGTAGTATTAGAAGGGAGCTGTTTTTT. It specifies CASSIRRELFF.

This clonotype was observed at least ten times. The chain uses TRBV20-1 and TRBJ1-2; 9 bases match TRBD1. Germline lookup yields CDR1 DFQATT and CDR2 SNEGSKA (reference sequence). CDR3 length: 16 residues. Losses at the gene ends were 3 bases for V and 6 bases for J; bases not matched to a gene: 14. CDR3 nucleotides: TGCAGTGCTAGTTCAGGGATGCGACAGGGGGGCGATGGCTACACCTTC. Its protein is CSASSGMRQGGDGYTF.

This clonotype was counted many times. V is TRBV12-3 or TRBV12-4 and J is TRBJ1-4, with D possibly TRBD1 on 5 matching bases. The length of the CDR3 is 16 residues. Trimming took 3 bases from V and 4 from J, leaving 15 bases between them. This CDR3 reads CASSLGLQIGNEKLFF. In DNA form, the CDR3 reads TGTGCCAGCAGTTTGGGGCTACAGATTGGTAATGAAAAACTGTTTTTT.

The table lists this clonotype with many counts. This chain uses TRBV5-1 with TRBJ1-2; possible D gene TRBD1, 5 bases. Per the germline V gene, CDR1 is SGHRS and CDR2 is YFSETQ. Trimming removed 4 bases from V and 10 bases from J, with 17 bases in between. This CDR3 contains 13 residues. The CDR3 is CASSPGGGDVYTF. CDR3 bases: TGCGCCAGCAGCCCCGGTGGGGGAGACGTCTACACCTTC.

Many counts were recorded for this clonotype. The chain carries TRBV20-1 and TRBJ1-5; 7 positions agree with TRBD1. This CDR3 has 14 residues. Looked up from germline, CDR1 is DFQATT and CDR2 is SNEGSKA (reference sequence). After removal of 2 bases from V and 3 bases from J, the junction contained 4 bases not matched to a gene. The DNA for the CDR3 is TGCAGTGCTAGACAAGGGACAGACAATCAGCCCCAGCATTTT. Its protein product is CSARQGTDNQPQHF.

The rearrangement joins TRBV5-1 to TRBJ2-5; no firm D call. CDR3 length equals 13 residues. V lost 2 bases, J lost 1 base, and 6 bases lay in between. Germline-derived CDR1 and CDR2 are SGHRS and YFSETQ. The DNA of the CDR3 is TGCGCCAGCAGCTTACCCAGCCAAGAGACCCAGTACTTC. It codes for CASSLPSQETQYF.

This clonotype was seen ten or more times. CDR3 region: CSVDSLNRDRYTF. The CDR3 coding sequence is TGCAGCGTTGATAGCTTAAACCGGGACCGATACACCTTC. V and J are TRBV29-1 and TRBJ1-2, with D possibly matching TRBD1 (5 bases). V was cut by 3 bases and J by 11 bases, with 19 bases left in between. Germline CDR1 reads SQVTM; CDR2 reads ANQGSEA. The length of the CDR3 is 13 residues.

This clonotype was observed at least ten times. The J gene is TRBJ2-5, the V gene TRBV20-1; 12 nucleotides line up with TRBD2. V lost 4 bases, J lost 4 bases, and 7 bases stayed unmatched. Germline V CDR1 and CDR2: DFQATT, SNEGSKA (reference sequence). The CDR3 is 15 residues long. CDR3 coding DNA: TGCAGTGCTATAACTAGCGGGGGGTGGCGAGAGACCCAGTACTTC. It specifies CSAITSGGWRETQYF.

This clonotype was detected many times. J is TRBJ2-3 and V is TRBV20-1; D possibly matches TRBD1 or TRBD2 (5 bases each). The ends were cut back, 5 bases at V and 11 bases at J, with 14 bases in the middle. The CDR3 spans 11 residues. Germline V gene lookup returns CDR1 DFQATT and CDR2 SNEGSKA (reference sequence). DNA of the CDR3: TGCAGTGCTCCCTCTGGGGACCAGCAGTATTTT. Amino acid sequence: CSAPSGDQQYF.

This clonotype was observed at least ten times. As DNA, the CDR3 is TGCGCCAGCAGCTCGGAGGGGACTGGGGCCAACGTCCTGACTTTC. Its protein is CASSSEGTGANVLTF. The chain joins TRBV5-1 to TRBJ2-6, with a tentative D call TRBD2 (6 bases). Germline assignment: CDR1 SGHRS and CDR2 YFSETQ. Trimming removed 3 bases from V and 2 bases from J, with 9 bases in between. The length of the CDR3 is 15 residues.

Ten or more counts support this clonotype. The rearrangement uses TRBV5-1 and TRBJ2-3; weak D call: TRBD2 (6 bases). The germline gives CDR1 SGHRS, CDR2 YFSETQ. The CDR3 covers 16 residues. Trimming took off 0 bases at V and 0 bases at J, with 11 bases between the two ends. For the CDR3, the DNA is TGCGCCAGCAGCTTGGCCGTGCGGGACAGCACAGATACGCAGTATTTT. Its protein is CASSLAVRDSTDTQYF.

This clonotype was counted at least ten times. V and J are TRBV3-1 and TRBJ2-2, with D hard to call. In germline, CDR1 is LGHDT, CDR2 YNNKEL (reference sequence). V lost 0 bases and J lost 11, with 4 bases in between. CDR3 length: 11 residues. The CDR3 sequence: CASSQDLELFF. In DNA, the CDR3 is TGTGCCAGCAGCCAAGATTTAGAGCTGTTTTTT.

This clonotype was found many times. This chain connects TRBV6-6 to TRBJ1-2, with a tentative D call TRBD1 (5 bases). CDR3 size: 12 residues. Germline lookup yields CDR1 MNHNY and CDR2 SVGAGI (reference sequence). Trimming stripped 5 bases from V and 8 bases from J, with 12 bases between. The CDR3, as DNA: TGTGCCAGCAGTCCTGAAAGGGGCGGCTACACCTTC. It yields the protein CASSPERGGYTF.

This clonotype was picked up many times. This rearrangement joins TRBV20-1 to TRBJ1-1; a weak D match, TRBD1 (5 bases). The V end lost 3 bases, the J end lost 0 bases, and 20 bases lay between the germline ends. CDR3 length: 17 residues. From germline, CDR1 is DFQATT and CDR2 SNEGSKA (reference sequence). The CDR3 DNA reads TGCAGTGCTAGGGCGGGACGCCGGCAGGTCCTGAACACTGAAGCTTTCTTT. Its translation is CSARAGRRQVLNTEAFF.

This clonotype occurred many times. V is TRBV20-1 and J is TRBJ2-5; unclear D gene. CDR1 is DFQATT and CDR2 is SNEGSKA in the germline V gene (reference sequence). The CDR3 totals 15 residues. V was shortened by 4 bases and J by 3 bases, with 18 bases between the two germline ends. The CDR3 is CSAIWANVPKETQYF. The CDR3 DNA reads as TGCAGTGCTATATGGGCAAATGTCCCCAAAGAGACCCAGTACTTC.

The count of this clonotype is one. The junction and the germline gene differ at one end; a read error may be behind it. This chain links TRBV5-1 with TRBJ2-5, with D perhaps given as TRBD1 or TRBD2 (5 bases each). Per the germline V gene, CDR1 is SGHRS and CDR2 is YFSETQ. The CDR3 is made up of 13 amino acids. In nucleotides, the CDR3 is TGCGCCAGCATCTTGCGAGGGGACGATACCCAGTACTTC. As protein: CASILRGDDTQYF.

Ten or more counts support this clonotype. The chain employs TRBV20-1 and TRBJ1-5; D is perhaps TRBD1 (5 bases). With 3 bases removed from V and 3 bases from J, the gap between germline ends came to 9 bases. This CDR3 has 13 amino acids. CDR1 DFQATT and CDR2 SNEGSKA come from the germline V gene (reference sequence). The CDR3 DNA follows: TGCAGTGCTAGTGGGGGAGTCAATCAGCCCCAGCATTTT. Translating gives CSASGGVNQPQHF.

This clonotype was detected many times. The chain is built from TRBV5-1 and TRBJ2-7; D uncertain. Germline V gene sequence: CDR1 SGHRS, CDR2 YFSETQ. The V end was cut by 4 bases, the J end by 2 bases, with 10 bases between. The CDR3 has 13 amino acids. The CDR3: CASSKGIAYEQYF. The CDR3 region has the DNA TGCGCCAGCAGCAAAGGGATAGCCTACGAGCAGTACTTC.

This clonotype showed up many times. J is TRBJ1-1 and V is TRBV20-1; possible D gene TRBD1, 6 bases. Germline lookup yields CDR1 DFQATT and CDR2 SNEGSKA (reference sequence). V gave up 1 base and J gave up 5 bases, with 26 bases separating them. This CDR3 is 18 amino acids long. For the CDR3, the DNA is TGCAGTGCTAGAGTCCCCTACTTATTAGATCGAAGGGGGACTGAAGCTTTCTTT. Protein: CSARVPYLLDRRGTEAFF.

This clonotype has a count of ten or more. The V and J genes are TRBV20-1 and TRBJ1-4; D perhaps matches TRBD1 (5 bases). Germline V gene data show CDR1 as DFQATT and CDR2 as SNEGSKA (reference sequence). The V end was cut by 0 bases, the J end by 8 bases, with 19 bases between. CDR3 length: 16 residues. CDR3 loop: CSARDTSAGGGEKLFF. In DNA form, the CDR3 reads TGCAGTGCTAGAGATACGTCTGCGGGGGGAGGAGAAAAACTGTTTTTT.

The table lists this clonotype with many counts. V is TRBV2 and J is TRBJ1-1, with D uncertain. Germline CDR1 SNHLY, CDR2 FYNNEI. The CDR3 has 11 residues. Trimming pared 5 bases from V and 4 bases from J, leaving 5 bases between. The CDR3 reads CASSYSTEAFF. The CDR3 nucleotides are TGTGCCAGCAGTTACAGCACTGAAGCTTTCTTT.

This clonotype was seen many times. The chain links TRBV7-9 to TRBJ2-1, with D possibly TRBD2 on 5 matching bases. CDR3 length: 14 amino acids. Germline-derived CDR1 and CDR2 are SEHNR and FQNEAQ (reference sequence). Trimming cost V 5 bases and J 6 bases, with 14 bases left between them. The CDR3 loop is CASSLRSDTNEQFF. CDR3 nucleotides: TGTGCCAGCAGCCTACGTAGCGATACCAATGAGCAGTTCTTC.